This T cell receptor (beta chain) originates from a study of T cells in Graves' hyperthyroidism and ophthalmopathy. This clonotype was seen repeatedly, ten times or more. V lost 6 bases and J lost 6, with 11 bases in between. The CDR3 runs 12 residues. CDR1 and CDR2 (germline): MNHNS, SASEGT. Regions amplified from RNA transcripts were the TCR beta CDR3 regions. First-round RT-PCR of the TCR CDR3 relied on the HTBI primer set. TCRdb re-called the multiplex PCR reads through MiXCR, storing one row per CDR3 protein. The sample holds over 700,000 distinct CDR3 sequences; roughly a third are singletons and the top ten take less than 35%.

The receptor was derived from a woman aged 40 to 50 with Graves' hyperthyroidism. The chain uses TRBV6-1 and TRBJ1-2; D may be TRBD1 (5 bases). The specimen was blood. CDR3 in amino acids: CASRPVGHGYTF. DNA of the CDR3: TGTGCCAGCAGACCCGTGGGGCATGGCTACACCTTC.